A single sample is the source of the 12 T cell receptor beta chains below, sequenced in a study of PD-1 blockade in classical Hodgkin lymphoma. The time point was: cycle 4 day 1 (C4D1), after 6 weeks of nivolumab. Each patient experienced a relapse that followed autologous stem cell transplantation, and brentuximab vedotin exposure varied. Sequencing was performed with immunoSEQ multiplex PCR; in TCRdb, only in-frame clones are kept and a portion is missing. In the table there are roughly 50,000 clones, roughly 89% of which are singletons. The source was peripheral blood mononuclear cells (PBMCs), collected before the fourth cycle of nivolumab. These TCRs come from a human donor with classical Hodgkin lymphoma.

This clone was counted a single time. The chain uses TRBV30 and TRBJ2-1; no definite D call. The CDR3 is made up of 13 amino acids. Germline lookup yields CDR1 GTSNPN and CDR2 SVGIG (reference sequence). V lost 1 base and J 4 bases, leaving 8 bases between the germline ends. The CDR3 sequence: CAWSDNNYNEQFF. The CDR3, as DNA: TGTGCCTGGAGTGATAACAATTACAATGAGCAGTTCTTC. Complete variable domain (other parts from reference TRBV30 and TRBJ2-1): SQTIHQWPATLVQPVGSPLSLECTVEGTSNPNLYWYRQAAGRGLQLLFYSVGIGQISSEVPQNLSASRPQDRQFILSSKKLLLSDSGFYLCAWSDNNYNEQFFGPGTRLTVL.

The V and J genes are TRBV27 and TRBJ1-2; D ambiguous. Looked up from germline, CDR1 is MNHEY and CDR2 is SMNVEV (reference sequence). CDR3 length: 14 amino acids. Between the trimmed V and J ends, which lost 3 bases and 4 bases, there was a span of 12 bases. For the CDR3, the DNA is TGTGCCAGCAGTTTGACTAATGCCTTCTATGGCTACACCTTC. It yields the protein CASSLTNAFYGYTF.

The CDR3 loop reads CASSLGTGHTYEQYF. The CDR3 DNA follows: TGTGCCAGCAGCTTAGGCACGGGTCACACCTACGAGCAGTACTTC. V usage is TRBV7-4 and J usage is TRBJ2-7; D uncertain. Trimming stripped 1 base from V and 2 bases from J, with 12 bases between. Germline CDR1 reads SGHVT; CDR2 reads SQSDAQ. There are 15 residues in the CDR3.

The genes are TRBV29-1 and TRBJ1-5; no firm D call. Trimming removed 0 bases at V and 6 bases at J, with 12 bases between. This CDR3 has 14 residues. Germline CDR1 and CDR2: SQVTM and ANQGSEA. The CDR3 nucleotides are TGCAGCGTTGAAGACGGTGGGTTCGGTCAGCCCCAGCATTTT. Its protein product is CSVEDGGFGQPQHF.

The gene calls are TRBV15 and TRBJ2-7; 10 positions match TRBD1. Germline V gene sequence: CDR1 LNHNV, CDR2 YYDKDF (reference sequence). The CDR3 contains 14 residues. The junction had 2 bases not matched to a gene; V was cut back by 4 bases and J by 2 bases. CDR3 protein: CATSTGQGTYEQYF. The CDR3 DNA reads TGTGCCACCAGCACGGGACAGGGGACCTACGAGCAGTACTTC.

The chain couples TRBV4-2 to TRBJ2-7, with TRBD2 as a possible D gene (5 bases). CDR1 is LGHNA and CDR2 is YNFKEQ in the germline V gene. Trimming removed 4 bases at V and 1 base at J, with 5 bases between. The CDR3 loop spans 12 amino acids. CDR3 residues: CASSPGSYEQYF. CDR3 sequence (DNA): TGTGCCAGCAGCCCGGGGTCCTACGAGCAGTACTTC.

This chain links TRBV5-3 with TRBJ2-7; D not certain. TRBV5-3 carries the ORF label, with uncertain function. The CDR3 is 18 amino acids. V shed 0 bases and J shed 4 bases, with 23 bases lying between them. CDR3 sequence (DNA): TGTGCCAGAAGCTTGGACCCCGCCCGGCCAACCTTCCCTTACGAGCAGTACTTC. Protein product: CARSLDPARPTFPYEQYF.

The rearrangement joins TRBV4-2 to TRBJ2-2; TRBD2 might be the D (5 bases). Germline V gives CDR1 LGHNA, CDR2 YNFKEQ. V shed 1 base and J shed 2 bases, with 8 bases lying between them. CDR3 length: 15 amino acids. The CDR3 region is CASSQARTNTGELFF. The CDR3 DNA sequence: TGTGCCAGCAGCCAAGCTCGGACTAACACCGGGGAGCTGTTTTTT.

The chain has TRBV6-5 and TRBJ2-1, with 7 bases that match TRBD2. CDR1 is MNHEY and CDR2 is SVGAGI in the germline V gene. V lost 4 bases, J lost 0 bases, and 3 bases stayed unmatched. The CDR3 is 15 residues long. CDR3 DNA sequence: TGTGCCAGCAGTTCCGGACTAGACTCCTACAATGAGCAGTTCTTC. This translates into CASSSGLDSYNEQFF.

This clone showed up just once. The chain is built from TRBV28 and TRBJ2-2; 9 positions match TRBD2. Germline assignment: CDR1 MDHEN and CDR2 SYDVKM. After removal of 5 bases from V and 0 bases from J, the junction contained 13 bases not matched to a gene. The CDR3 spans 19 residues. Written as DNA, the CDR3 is TGTGCCAGCAGTCTCTCTCCGGGACTAGCACGAGCGAACACCGGGGAGCTGTTTTTT. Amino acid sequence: CASSLSPGLARANTGELFF.

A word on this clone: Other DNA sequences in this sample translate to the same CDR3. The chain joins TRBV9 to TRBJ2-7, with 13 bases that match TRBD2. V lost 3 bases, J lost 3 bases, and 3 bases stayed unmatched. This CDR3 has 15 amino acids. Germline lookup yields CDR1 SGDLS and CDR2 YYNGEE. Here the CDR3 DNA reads TGTGCCAGCAGCGCCGGACTAGCGGGAGACTACGAGCAGTACTTC. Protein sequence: CASSAGLAGDYEQYF.

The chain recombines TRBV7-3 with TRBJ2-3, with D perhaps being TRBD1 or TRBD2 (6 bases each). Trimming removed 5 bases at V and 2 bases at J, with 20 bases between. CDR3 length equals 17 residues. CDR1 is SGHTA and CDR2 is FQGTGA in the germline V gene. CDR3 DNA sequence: TGTGCCAGCAGCCCCCACAGGGCGGGACCCTACACAGATACGCAGTATTTT. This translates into CASSPHRAGPYTDTQYF.